This T cell receptor (beta chain) derives from a study of cytomegalovirus exposure and HLA in healthy donors. Study information: The study's early data release held about 85 million unique TCRs from HLA-typed donors. General study findings and limits: Presence/absence analyses assumed roughly uniform sequencing depth across donors, which may not hold. The authors excluded some V segments, including TRBV6-2 and TRBV6-3, as indistinguishable.

Concerning this clone itself: The antigen is unknown.

The PCR made use of 60 Vbeta and 13 Jbeta primers. This table comes from immunoSEQ multiplex PCR, and its TCRdb copy is limited to in-frame clones, with some not included. The data show about 140,000 clones, approximately 82% seen once. The CDR3 loop spans 15 amino acids. CDR1 is MNHNY and CDR2 is SVGAGI in the germline V gene (reference sequence). The ends lost 5 bases at V and 4 bases at J; junction bases unmatched: 8. Donors in the study were healthy people who gave bone marrow. Sequencing was carried out using PBMCs. The chain employs TRBV6-6 and TRBJ2-7, with 10 bases matching TRBD1. This TCR was recovered from a woman aged 40 to 50 in good health and CMV-seronegative. CDR3 bases: TGTGCCAGCAGTCAGGTGACAGGGGGCTTTTACGAGCAGTACTTC. It specifies CASSQVTGGFYEQYF.